This T cell receptor beta chain comes out of a study of blood T cell repertoires in COVID-19 (dated by TCRdb to 2020 to 2022). Some background on the complete study: Collaborator samples came from the United States, Italy and Spain and covered acute and convalescent phases of COVID-19. The prospective study material was composed of cDNA or gDNA derived from T cells, B-cell-depleted T cells, or PBMCs. The dataset comprised deeply sampled blood TCRbeta repertoires from subjects exposed to, actively infected with, or recovered from COVID-19. A freely available public database, intended as a resource for researchers studying the immune response to SARS-CoV-2, is where the repertoires were released. The samples were drawn from two sources: the first 160 participants of the ongoing ImmuneRACE study, and 1,254 subjects contributed by 6 global collaborators. The sample metadata nearly always contained a de-identified subject ID, COVID-19 status, age in years and sex. Where HLA class I and class II types were available, the types were taken from metadata supplied by the sample provider, not from assay-based typing. Results the study describes overall, beyond this receptor: How much clinical and demographic metadata was included differed by source and by participant, and the metadata was provided uncurated.

Turning to this clone: Its antigen remains undetermined. No much larger clone exists at a distance of one base, and base qualities are not known.

The collaborating institutions used their own protocols to collect whole blood in K2EDTA tubes. For TCRbeta analysis, collaborators shipped samples as frozen whole blood, isolated PBMCs, or DNA extracted from either of those sample types. The immunoSEQ Assay, a bias-controlled multiplex PCR, was used to amplify TCRbeta CDR3 regions from genomic DNA. In the paper's pipeline: The number of nucleated cells in each sample was estimated by amplification of reference gene primers within the assay. Sequence reads were collapsed and filtered to measure the absolute abundance of every unique TCRbeta CDR3 rearrangement. For each sample, productive Simpson clonality was calculated by taking the square root of Simpson's diversity index across productive rearrangements. In its TCRdb copy, this immuneACCESS table keeps in-frame sequences only and misses some clones. Where compared with another copy, unresolved V genes explain less than half of these, and the others have no known cause. The D gene and trimming were derived from the DNA, and the V and J assignments and clone size from that table. Counted in this sample were 150,000 to 180,000 clones; approximately 80% of them appeared once. The ten largest clones capture less than 30% of the sample.

The sequencing sample was made of peripheral blood. The clonotype comes from a woman aged 60 to 75 with acute or convalescent COVID-19.

The nucleotides read TGTGCCTTACATAAACAGGGGGATGGAAACACCATATATTTT. This yields the protein CALHKQGDGNTIYF. Recombination joined TRBV30 with TRBJ1-3; TRBD1 aligns with 8 central bases. V is pruned by 7 bases and J by 3 bases, leaving 8 bases of the junction without a gene match. The CDR3 goes from the cysteine to the phenylalanine over 14 residues. Here the CDR3 DNA is all that survives: 42 bases in frame from base 1. Per the germline V gene (reference sequence), GTSNPN is the CDR1 and SVGIG is the CDR2.